The entry below gives a single T cell receptor beta chain sequence along with its context. The antigen is unknown. This specimen belongs to a study of shared clonotypes between healthy human individuals. Notes on the study in general: In a few donors, around 4.5% of naive CD4 clonotypes appeared in common.

Germline-derived CDR1 and CDR2 are SGHTA and FQGNSA. The CDR3 length is 15 residues. Trimming cost V 3 bases and J 7 bases; bases outside gene matches: 6. TCRdb's copy holds only in-frame clones and misses some; the assay was immunoSEQ multiplex PCR. The sample records approximately 2,000,000 clones, just under 95% being singletons. The specimen was naive CD4+ T cells from PBMCs. Subset defined: CD45RA+ positively selected. This chain connects TRBV7-2 to TRBJ2-1; 10 nucleotides match TRBD2. The receptor was derived from a man between 18 and 29 years old in good health. Some clones in this sample may be carry-over from other donors' samples. Here the CDR3 reads CASSLASGSRNEQFF. In DNA form, the CDR3 reads TGTGCCAGCAGCTTGGCTAGCGGGAGTCGGAATGAGCAGTTCTTC.